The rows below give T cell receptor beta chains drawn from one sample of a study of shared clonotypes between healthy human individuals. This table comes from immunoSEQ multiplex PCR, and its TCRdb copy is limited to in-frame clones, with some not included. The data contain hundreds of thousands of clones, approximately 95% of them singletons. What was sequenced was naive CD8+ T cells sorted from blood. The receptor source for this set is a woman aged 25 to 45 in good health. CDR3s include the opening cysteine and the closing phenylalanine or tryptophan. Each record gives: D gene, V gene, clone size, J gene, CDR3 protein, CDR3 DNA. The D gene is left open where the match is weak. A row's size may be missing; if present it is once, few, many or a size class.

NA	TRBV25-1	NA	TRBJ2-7	CASTLEDSYEQYF	TGTGCCAGTACTCTGGAGGATTCCTACGAGCAGTACTTC
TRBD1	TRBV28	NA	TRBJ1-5	CASSGLGQTSNQPQHF	TGTGCCAGCAGTGGCCTGGGACAGACTAGCAATCAGCCCCAGCATTTT
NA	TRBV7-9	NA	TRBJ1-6	CASSPQGANSPLHF	TGTGCCAGCAGCCCCCAGGGCGCGAATTCACCCCTCCACTTT
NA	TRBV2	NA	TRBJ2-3	CASSSTDRIITDTQYF	TGTGCCAGCAGTTCTACCGACAGGATCATAACAGATACGCAGTATTTT
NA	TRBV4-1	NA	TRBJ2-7	CASSQWLSYEQYF	TGCGCCAGCAGCCAATGGCTCTCCTACGAGCAGTACTTC
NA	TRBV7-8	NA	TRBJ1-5	CASSLERTNQPQHF	TGTGCCAGCAGCTTAGAACGTACTAATCAGCCCCAGCATTTT
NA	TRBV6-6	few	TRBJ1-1	CASRMNTEAFF	TGTGCCTCACGGATGAACACTGAAGCTTTCTTT
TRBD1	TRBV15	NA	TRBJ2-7	CATRGQDSYEQYF	TGTGCCACCAGGGGACAGGACTCCTACGAGCAGTACTTC
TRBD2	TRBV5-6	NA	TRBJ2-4	CASSLGLAGVESKNIQYF	TGTGCCAGCAGCCTGGGACTAGCGGGAGTTGAGTCCAAAAACATTCAGTACTTC
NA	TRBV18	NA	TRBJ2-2	CASHPPPNTGELFF	TGTGCCAGCCACCCCCCGCCTAACACCGGGGAGCTGTTTTTT
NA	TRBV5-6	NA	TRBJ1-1	CASSLLNTEAFF	TGTGCCAGCAGCTTATTAAACACTGAAGCTTTCTTT
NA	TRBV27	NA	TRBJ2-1	CASSLTPYNEQFF	TGTGCCAGCAGTCTGACACCCTACAATGAGCAGTTCTTC
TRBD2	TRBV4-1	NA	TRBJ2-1	CASSQEWLAGANEQFF	TGCGCCAGCAGCCAAGAGTGGCTAGCGGGAGCCAATGAGCAGTTCTTC
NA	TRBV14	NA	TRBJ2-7	CASSQKHYEQYF	TGTGCCAGCAGCCAGAAGCACTACGAGCAGTACTTC
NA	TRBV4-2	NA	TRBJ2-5	CASSQEGRTQETQYF	TGTGCCAGCAGCCAAGAGGGACGGACACAAGAGACCCAGTACTTC
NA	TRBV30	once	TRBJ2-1	CAWREGGIEQFF	TGTGCCTGGAGGGAAGGAGGTATTGAGCAGTTCTTC
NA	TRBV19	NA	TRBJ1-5	CASSTLRRVQPQHF	TGTGCCAGTAGTACCCTCCGGAGGGTTCAGCCCCAGCATTTT
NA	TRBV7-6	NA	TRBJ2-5	CASSLDPGGQPYQETQYF	TGTGCCAGCAGCTTAGATCCGGGGGGACAGCCGTACCAAGAGACCCAGTACTTC
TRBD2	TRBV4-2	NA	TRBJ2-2	CASSLNSGGPSGELFF	TGTGCCAGCAGCCTGAATTCGGGAGGGCCGAGCGGGGAGCTGTTTTTT
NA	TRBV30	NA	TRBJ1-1	CAWSPTGLNTEAFF	TGTGCCTGGAGTCCGACCGGCCTTAACACTGAAGCTTTCTTT
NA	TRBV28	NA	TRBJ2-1	CASSTTGLLEQFF	TGTGCCAGCAGTACGACGGGACTCCTGGAGCAGTTCTTC
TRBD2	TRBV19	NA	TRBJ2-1	CASSIIPVGGGWTDHNEQFF	TGTGCCAGTAGTATAATTCCCGTAGGCGGGGGGTGGACCGACCACAATGAGCAGTTCTTC
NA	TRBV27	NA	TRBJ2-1	CASSYFNEQFF	TGTGCCAGCAGTTATTTCAATGAGCAGTTCTTC
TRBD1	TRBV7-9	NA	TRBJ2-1	CASSSRTGQPYNEQFF	TGTGCCAGCAGCTCTCGGACAGGGCAACCCTACAATGAGCAGTTCTTC
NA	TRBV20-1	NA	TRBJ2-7	CSAPRDYEQYF	TGCAGTGCACCCAGGGACTACGAGCAGTACTTC
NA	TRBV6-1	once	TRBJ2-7	CASSEEREYEQYF	TGTGCCAGCAGTGAAGAGAGGGAGTACGAGCAGTACTTC
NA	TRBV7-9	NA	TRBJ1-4	CASSLESKKLFF	TGTGCCAGCAGCTTAGAGTCCAAAAAACTGTTTTTT
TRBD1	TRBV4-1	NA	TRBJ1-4	CASSPTGGKLFF	TGCGCCAGCAGCCCGACAGGGGGAAAACTGTTTTTT
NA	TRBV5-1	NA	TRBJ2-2	CASRGSGELFF	TGCGCCAGCAGGGGATCCGGGGAGCTGTTTTTT
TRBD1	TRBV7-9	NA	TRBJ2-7	CASSLVRTGGAYEQYF	TGTGCCAGCAGCTTAGTAAGGACAGGGGGGGCCTACGAGCAGTACTTC
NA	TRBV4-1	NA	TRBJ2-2	CASSQEGRTGELFF	TGCGCCAGCAGCCAAGAAGGCCGGACCGGGGAGCTGTTTTTT
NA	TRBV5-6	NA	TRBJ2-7	CASSLVSNSYEQYF	TGTGCCAGCAGCTTGGTGAGTAACTCGTACGAGCAGTACTTC
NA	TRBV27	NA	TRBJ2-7	CASSLSGEYEQYF	TGTGCCAGCAGTTTATCGGGCGAATACGAGCAGTACTTC
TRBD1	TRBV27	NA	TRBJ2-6	CASSFGQVSTGANVLTF	TGTGCCAGCAGTTTTGGACAGGTGTCAACTGGGGCCAACGTCCTGACTTTC
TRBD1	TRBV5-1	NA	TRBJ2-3	CASSFTGGLKSTDTQYF	TGCGCCAGCAGCTTCACAGGGGGCCTGAAGAGCACAGATACGCAGTATTTT
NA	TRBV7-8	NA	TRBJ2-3	CASSLPGADTQYF	TGTGCCAGCAGCTTACCGGGAGCAGATACGCAGTATTTT
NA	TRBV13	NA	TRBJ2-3	CASSLGQETDTDTQYF	TGTGCCAGCAGCTTAGGACAGGAAACAGACACAGATACGCAGTATTTT
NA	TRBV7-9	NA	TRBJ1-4	CASSPSLGAEKLFF	TGTGCCAGCAGCCCGAGCCTTGGTGCGGAAAAACTGTTTTTT
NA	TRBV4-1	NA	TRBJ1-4	CASSHPRGETNEKLFF	TGCGCCAGCAGCCACCCACGCGGGGAGACTAATGAAAAACTGTTTTTT
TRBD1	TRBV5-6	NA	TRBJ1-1	CASRWGQMNTEAFF	TGTGCCAGCAGGTGGGGACAGATGAACACTGAAGCTTTCTTT